These 19 T cell receptor beta chains share one sample of origin, sequenced in a study of cytomegalovirus exposure and HLA in healthy donors. Researchers ran the PCR with 60 Vbeta and 13 Jbeta primers. Using immunoSEQ multiplex PCR, the repertoire was profiled, and TCRdb retains in-frame clones only, with some absent. Here the sample spans over 150,000 clones, about 80% being singletons. Sequencing input: PBMCs. Receptors were obtained from a man in his forties in good health and CMV-seronegative.

V gene TRBV21-1 combines with J gene TRBJ1-3; the table assigns TRBD1, which was not confirmed against the DNA. TRBV21-1 is listed as a pseudogene. The CDR3 length is 16 residues. CDR3 sequence: CASSWGARSSGNTIYF. The CDR3 nucleotides read TGTGCCAGCAGTTGGGGCGCTCGTTCCTCTGGAAACACCATATATTTT.

The rearrangement joins TRBV6-1 to TRBJ2-5; 7 bases are a match to TRBD1. The J segment lost 5 bases and the V segment lost 0 bases, leaving 9 bases of the junction unmatched. The CDR3 is made up of 16 amino acids. Germline V gene data show CDR1 as MNHNS and CDR2 as SASEGT. Here the CDR3 reads CASSEALNRGWETQYF. The CDR3 DNA follows: TGTGCCAGCAGTGAAGCGCTCAACAGGGGTTGGGAGACCCAGTACTTC.

This clone was seen a few times. The chain has TRBV29-1 and TRBJ2-5; D perhaps matches TRBD1 (5 bases). From germline, CDR1 is SQVTM and CDR2 ANQGSEA. V was pared by 8 bases and J by 5 bases, with 9 bases between. This CDR3 region has 10 residues. CDR3 region: CSISGETQYF. CDR3 DNA: TGCAGCATCTCAGGGGAGACCCAGTACTTC. Variable domain in full (rest from reference TRBV29-1 and TRBJ2-5): SAVISQKPSRDICQRGTSLTIQCQVDSQVTMMFWYRQQPGQSLTLIATANQGSEATYESGFVIDKFPISRPNLTFSTLTVSNMSPEDSSIYLCSISGETQYFGPGTRLLVL.

The chain links TRBV29-1 to TRBJ2-7; the match to TRBD2 covers 8 bases. CDR3 length: 15 residues. The junction had 6 bases not matched to a gene; V was cut back by 0 bases and J by 2 bases. CDR1 and CDR2 from the germline V gene are SQVTM and ANQGSEA. This chain's CDR3 is CSVEDDTSGTYEQYF. CDR3 bases: TGCAGCGTTGAAGATGACACTAGCGGTACCTACGAGCAGTACTTC.

This clone has just one count. This sequence joins TRBV7-9 and TRBJ1-1; D unclear. CDR3 size: 12 residues. Trimming pared 5 bases from V and 3 bases from J, leaving 7 bases between. CDR1 is SEHNR, CDR2 FQNEAQ, per germline (reference sequence). The CDR3 reads CASSHFHTEAFF. DNA of the CDR3: TGTGCCAGCAGCCATTTTCACACTGAAGCTTTCTTT.

The chain carries TRBV29-1 and TRBJ2-3; D remains unclear. CDR3 length: 13 residues. V lost 2 bases, J lost 3 bases, and 9 bases lay in between. Germline V CDR1 and CDR2: SQVTM, ANQGSEA. CDR3 loop: CSVEKTGTDTQYF. The CDR3, as DNA: TGCAGCGTTGAAAAGACGGGTACAGATACGCAGTATTTT.

The rearrangement links TRBV28 to TRBJ2-2, with D perhaps matching TRBD2 (5 bases). V was shortened by 6 bases and J by 1 base, with 9 bases between the two germline ends. The germline CDR1 and CDR2 sequences are MDHEN and SYDVKM. The CDR3 runs to 14 residues. The CDR3 DNA reads as TGTGCCAGCAGGGCTAGCAGGAACACCGGGGAGCTGTTTTTT. This sequence encodes CASRASRNTGELFF.

This clone was recorded once. This chain's CDR3 is CASSIATGPTGELFF. CDR3 DNA: TGTGCCAGTAGTATAGCCACAGGGCCCACCGGGGAGCTGTTTTTT. This chain joins TRBV19 and TRBJ2-2; D is perhaps TRBD1 (6 bases). The germline CDR1 and CDR2 sequences are LNHDA and SQIVND (reference sequence). V was shortened by 1 base and J by 4 bases, with 10 bases between the two germline ends. The length of the CDR3 is 15 residues.

V gene TRBV7-2 combines with J gene TRBJ2-1; TRBD2 matches 10 bases. Germline V gives CDR1 SGHTA, CDR2 FQGNSA. The junction had 7 bases not matched to a gene; V was cut back by 2 bases and J by 9 bases. The CDR3 is 15 residues long. This CDR3 is CASSLRAGGSGEQFF. CDR3 nucleotide sequence: TGTGCCAGCAGCTTACGAGCGGGAGGGTCTGGTGAGCAGTTCTTC.

V and J are TRBV7-2 and TRBJ1-1; possibly TRBD1 for D (5 bases). Per the germline V gene, CDR1 is SGHTA and CDR2 is FQGNSA. CDR3 size: 15 residues. V was trimmed by 1 base and J by 3 bases, leaving 12 bases between them. The CDR3 protein is CASSLGQGRDTEAFF. CDR3 nucleotides: TGTGCCAGCAGCTTAGGCCAGGGCCGGGACACTGAAGCTTTCTTT.

V is TRBV28 and J is TRBJ1-4; a possible D gene is TRBD1 (5 bases). Germline CDR1 is MDHEN and CDR2 is SYDVKM. CDR3 length equals 15 residues. The CDR3 reads CGSTRTTATNEKLFF. The CDR3 nucleotides read TGTGGATCAACCCGGACAACCGCAACTAATGAAAAACTGTTTTTT.

V is TRBV5-6 and J is TRBJ2-6; TRBD2 agrees at 7 bases. The CDR3 consists of 17 residues. The germline gives CDR1 SGHDT, CDR2 YYEEEE. V shed 4 bases, J shed 6 bases, and the junction held 13 bases outside the gene matches. The CDR3 spells CASSTPMQGLKANVLTF. Here the CDR3 DNA reads TGTGCCAGCAGCACACCTATGCAGGGACTAAAGGCCAACGTCCTGACTTTC.

This clone occurred once. The chain's CDR3 is CASSSGTGVQPQHF. The CDR3 DNA reads as TGTGCCAGCAGCTCCGGGACAGGGGTTCAGCCCCAGCATTTT. The genes are TRBV28 and TRBJ1-5; the match to TRBD1 covers 10 bases. This CDR3 has 14 amino acids. Per germline, CDR1 MDHEN and CDR2 SYDVKM. The junction had 5 bases not matched to a gene; V was cut back by 6 bases and J by 6 bases.

The rearrangement joins TRBV6-8 to TRBJ2-1; 10 nucleotides align to TRBD2. The germline V gene has CDR1 MNHGY and CDR2 SAAAGT. Trimming removed 6 bases from V and 6 bases from J; junction bases left unmatched: 14. This CDR3 comprises 17 residues. CDR3 region: CASRGGSGLAAINEQFF. The CDR3 coding sequence is TGTGCCAGCAGAGGAGGGAGCGGACTAGCGGCAATCAATGAGCAGTTCTTC.

The gene calls are TRBV7-9 and TRBJ2-3; 8 bases line up with TRBD2. The trim removed 0 bases at V and 1 base at J, leaving 3 bases unmatched. Germline V gene lookup returns CDR1 SEHNR and CDR2 FQNEAQ (reference sequence). The CDR3 length is 16 residues. CDR3 protein: CASSLASGGGTDTQYF. Here the CDR3 DNA reads TGTGCCAGCAGCTTAGCCAGCGGGGGAGGCACAGATACGCAGTATTTT.

The chain is built from TRBV19 and TRBJ1-5; 8 bases align to TRBD1. This CDR3 region has 14 residues. Looked up from germline, CDR1 is LNHDA and CDR2 is SQIVND (reference sequence). V gave up 0 bases and J gave up 6 bases; unmatched junction bases: 1. The DNA for the CDR3 is TGTGCCAGTAGTATAGACGACAGGGGTCAGCCCCAGCATTTT. Its translation: CASSIDDRGQPQHF.

The chain's CDR3 is CASSLGLESPYEQYF. The CDR3 DNA follows: TGTGCCAGCAGCTTAGGACTAGAGTCCCCGTACGAGCAGTACTTC. The gene calls are TRBV7-6 and TRBJ2-7, with D possibly matching TRBD2 (6 bases). The CDR3 loop spans 15 amino acids. V was clipped by 1 base and J by 4 bases, with 14 bases between them. CDR1 and CDR2 from the germline V gene are SGHVS and FNYEAQ.

This clone was found once. This chain uses TRBV7-8 with TRBJ2-7; 9 bases fit TRBD2. The CDR3 length is 16 residues. V shed 0 bases, J shed 7 bases, and the junction held 10 bases outside the gene matches. CDR1 and CDR2 from the germline V gene are SGHVS and FQNEAQ. The chain's CDR3 is CASSLARGGRATEQYF. In DNA, the CDR3 is TGTGCCAGCAGCTTAGCGCGGGGCGGGAGGGCCACGGAGCAGTACTTC.

This clone was observed a handful of times. This chain uses TRBV7-8 with TRBJ2-3, with 10 bases that match TRBD1. The CDR3 loop spans 16 amino acids. The germline V gene has CDR1 SGHVS and CDR2 FQNEAQ. The trim removed 3 bases at V and 5 bases at J, leaving 8 bases unmatched. This CDR3 reads CASSLTGGAPGDTQYF. CDR3 DNA sequence: TGTGCCAGCAGCTTGACAGGGGGCGCCCCCGGAGATACGCAGTATTTT.